This T cell receptor beta chain was captured in a study of blood T cells in healthy people across ages. CDR3 length: 16 amino acids. Trimming removed 7 bases from V and 5 bases from J; junction bases left unmatched: 14. CDR1 is MNHEY, CDR2 SMNVEV, per germline (reference sequence). A J-beta primer mix and a sample-barcoded 5' primer were used in a second PCR of roughly 7 to 12 cycles. TCRdb processed the 5' RACE reads anew with MiXCR; each CDR3 protein has one entry. The table has more than 650,000 distinct CDR3 sequences, about 55% seen once. The sample taken for sequencing was blood. This clonotype was sampled from a man older than 75 in good health. V is TRBV27 and J is TRBJ1-2; 9 nucleotides align to TRBD1. CDR3 nucleotide sequence: TGTGCCAGCACTCTTAAAGGACAGGGGTTGCATTATGGCTACACCTTC. This gives the protein CASTLKGQGLHYGYTF.